These T cell receptor beta chains were read from a single sample in a study of blood T cell repertoires in COVID-19. Here immunoSEQ multiplex PCR was the method, and the copy in TCRdb shows in-frame clones only, minus some. The sample lists 80,000 to 90,000 clones; 82% were seen once. Material for sequencing was peripheral blood. Receptor source: a woman older than 75 with acute or convalescent COVID-19. The CDR3 runs from the conserved cysteine through the conserved F or W. Fields, in order: clone size, D gene, J gene, V gene, CDR3 protein, CDR3 DNA. A D gene is named only where the DNA matches it firmly. The listing skips clone size in some rows; elsewhere it reads once, few, many or a size class.

clone size: NA; D gene: TRBD2; J gene: TRBJ2-7; V gene: TRBV19; CDR3 protein: CASRGAGGQFEQYF; CDR3 DNA: TGTGCCAGTCGAGGAGCGGGGGGCCAGTTCGAGCAGTACTTC
clone size: NA; D gene: TRBD1; J gene: TRBJ1-2; V gene: TRBV2; CDR3 protein: CASSGDRSPYGYTF; CDR3 DNA: TGTGCCAGCAGTGGGGACAGGAGTCCCTATGGCTACACCTTC
clone size: NA; D gene: NA; J gene: TRBJ1-5; V gene: TRBV13; CDR3 protein: CASSFSGGKDQPQHF; CDR3 DNA: TGTGCCAGCAGCTTCTCCGGGGGGAAAGATCAGCCCCAGCATTTT
clone size: NA; D gene: NA; J gene: TRBJ2-3; V gene: TRBV5-1; CDR3 protein: CASSLGQPEDTQYF; CDR3 DNA: TGCGCCAGCAGCTTGGGCCAACCGGAGGATACGCAGTATTTT
clone size: NA; D gene: TRBD2; J gene: TRBJ2-3; V gene: TRBV2; CDR3 protein: CASRERGTSGGPNTQYF; CDR3 DNA: TGTGCCAGCAGAGAAAGGGGGACTAGCGGGGGACCGAATACGCAGTATTTT
clone size: NA; D gene: TRBD2; J gene: TRBJ2-2; V gene: TRBV9; CDR3 protein: CASSARLAGDNTGELFF; CDR3 DNA: TGTGCCAGCAGCGCTAGACTAGCGGGGGACAACACCGGGGAGCTGTTTTTT
clone size: NA; D gene: TRBD2; J gene: TRBJ2-1; V gene: TRBV3-1/TRBV3-2; CDR3 protein: CASSLGTSGSLGEQFF; CDR3 DNA: TGTGCCAGCAGCCTCGGGACTAGCGGGAGTTTGGGTGAGCAGTTCTTC
clone size: NA; D gene: NA; J gene: TRBJ2-3; V gene: TRBV5-4; CDR3 protein: CASSHDSALGTQYF; CDR3 DNA: TGTGCCAGCAGCCACGACTCGGCCCTAGGTACGCAGTATTTT
clone size: once; D gene: NA; J gene: TRBJ1-1; V gene: TRBV6-1; CDR3 protein: CASSEGRGGVVGEAFF; CDR3 DNA: TGTGCCAGCAGTGAAGGCAGAGGGGGGGTAGTCGGTGAAGCTTTCTTT
clone size: few; D gene: NA; J gene: TRBJ1-5; V gene: TRBV3-1/TRBV3-2; CDR3 protein: CASSQDGGVGQPQHF; CDR3 DNA: TGTGCCAGCAGCCAAGATGGGGGGGTTGGTCAGCCCCAGCATTTT
clone size: few; D gene: TRBD1; J gene: TRBJ2-7; V gene: TRBV6-5; CDR3 protein: CASSTDRGYEQYF; CDR3 DNA: TGTGCCAGCAGTACAGACAGGGGTTACGAGCAGTACTTC
clone size: NA; D gene: NA; J gene: TRBJ1-5; V gene: TRBV28; CDR3 protein: CASSSGGGSVQPQHF; CDR3 DNA: TGTGCCAGCTCGTCGGGAGGAGGGTCGGTTCAGCCCCAGCATTTT
clone size: NA; D gene: TRBD2; J gene: TRBJ2-1; V gene: TRBV12-5; CDR3 protein: CASGLGLAGDKQFF; CDR3 DNA: TGTGCTAGTGGTTTGGGACTAGCGGGAGATAAGCAGTTCTTC
clone size: NA; D gene: NA; J gene: TRBJ1-1; V gene: TRBV6-5; CDR3 protein: CASTGGGVAFF; CDR3 DNA: TGTGCCAGCACCGGCGGAGGAGTGGCTTTCTTT
clone size: NA; D gene: NA; J gene: TRBJ1-3; V gene: TRBV2; CDR3 protein: CASTYSGNTIYF; CDR3 DNA: TGTGCCAGCACGTACTCTGGAAACACCATATATTTT
clone size: NA; D gene: NA; J gene: TRBJ1-2; V gene: TRBV5-1; CDR3 protein: CASSLDSGVVVGYTF; CDR3 DNA: TGCGCCAGCAGCTTGGATTCCGGTGTAGTAGTGGGCTACACCTTC
clone size: once; D gene: NA; J gene: TRBJ1-2; V gene: TRBV28; CDR3 protein: CASSVGSYGYTF; CDR3 DNA: TGTGCCAGCAGTGTTGGGAGCTATGGCTACACCTTC
clone size: NA; D gene: TRBD1; J gene: TRBJ2-3; V gene: TRBV5-1; CDR3 protein: CASSLVAGGITDTQYF; CDR3 DNA: TGCGCCAGCAGCTTGGTAGCAGGGGGCATCACAGATACGCAGTATTTT
clone size: once; D gene: TRBD1; J gene: TRBJ2-7; V gene: TRBV5-1; CDR3 protein: CASSLFRGRSYEQYF; CDR3 DNA: TGCGCCAGCAGCTTGTTCAGGGGGCGCTCCTACGAGCAGTACTTC
clone size: NA; D gene: TRBD2; J gene: TRBJ2-1; V gene: TRBV27; CDR3 protein: CASSSLAGAVNEQFF; CDR3 DNA: TGTGCCAGCAGTTCACTAGCGGGAGCCGTCAATGAGCAGTTCTTC
clone size: NA; D gene: NA; J gene: TRBJ1-2; V gene: TRBV19; CDR3 protein: CASRYGENYGYTF; CDR3 DNA: TGTGCCAGTAGATACGGAGAAAACTATGGCTACACCTTC
clone size: once; D gene: TRBD1; J gene: TRBJ2-2; V gene: TRBV12-5; CDR3 protein: CASGAGGGGELFF; CDR3 DNA: TGTGCTAGTGGAGCAGGGGGTGGCGGGGAGCTGTTTTTT
clone size: NA; D gene: NA; J gene: TRBJ1-1; V gene: TRBV12-3/TRBV12-4; CDR3 protein: CASSSRGNTEAFF; CDR3 DNA: TGTGCCAGCAGTTCTCGGGGGAACACTGAAGCTTTCTTT
clone size: NA; D gene: NA; J gene: TRBJ1-1; V gene: TRBV2; CDR3 protein: CASSEHMNTEAFF; CDR3 DNA: TGTGCCAGCAGTGAACACATGAACACTGAAGCTTTCTTT
clone size: many; D gene: TRBD1; J gene: TRBJ1-6; V gene: TRBV9; CDR3 protein: CASSSTGGGSPLHF; CDR3 DNA: TGTGCCAGCAGCTCTACAGGGGGCGGTTCACCCCTCCACTTT
clone size: NA; D gene: NA; J gene: TRBJ2-3; V gene: TRBV11-2; CDR3 protein: CASRTGPTDTQYF; CDR3 DNA: TGTGCCAGCAGGACAGGCCCCACAGATACGCAGTATTTT
clone size: few; D gene: TRBD2; J gene: TRBJ2-5; V gene: TRBV19; CDR3 protein: CASSPGASGGETQYF; CDR3 DNA: TGTGCCAGTAGTCCCGGGGCGAGCGGGGGAGAGACCCAGTACTTC
clone size: NA; D gene: TRBD1; J gene: TRBJ1-6; V gene: TRBV3-1/TRBV3-2; CDR3 protein: CASSQGDSHRVGALHF; CDR3 DNA: TGTGCCAGCAGCCAAGGGGACAGCCACCGTGTAGGCGCCCTCCACTTT